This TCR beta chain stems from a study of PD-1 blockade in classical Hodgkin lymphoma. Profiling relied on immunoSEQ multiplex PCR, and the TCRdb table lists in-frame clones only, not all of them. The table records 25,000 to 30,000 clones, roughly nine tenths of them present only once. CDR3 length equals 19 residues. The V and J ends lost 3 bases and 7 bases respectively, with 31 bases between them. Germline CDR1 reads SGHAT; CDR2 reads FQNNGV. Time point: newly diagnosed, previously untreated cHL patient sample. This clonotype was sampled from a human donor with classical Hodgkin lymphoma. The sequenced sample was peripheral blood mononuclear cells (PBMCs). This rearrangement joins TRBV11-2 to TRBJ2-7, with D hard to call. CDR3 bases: TGTGCCAGCAGCTTGACCGTGACCGTCCTGGTGGGGAAATATCGGGAGCAGTACTTC. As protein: CASSLTVTVLVGKYREQYF.